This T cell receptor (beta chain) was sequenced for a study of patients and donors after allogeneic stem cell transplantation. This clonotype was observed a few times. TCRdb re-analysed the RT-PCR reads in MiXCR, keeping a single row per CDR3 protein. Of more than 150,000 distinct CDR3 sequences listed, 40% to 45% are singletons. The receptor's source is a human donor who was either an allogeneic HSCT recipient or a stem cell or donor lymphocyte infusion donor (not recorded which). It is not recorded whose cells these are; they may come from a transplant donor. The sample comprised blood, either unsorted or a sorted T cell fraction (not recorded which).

CDR3 in amino acids: CASSFPGTEAFF. CDR3 sequence (DNA): TGTGCCAGCAGTTTCCCGGGGACTGAAGCTTTCTTT. The gene calls are TRBV12-3 or TRBV12-4 and TRBJ1-1; D is uncertain. V was shortened by 3 bases and J by 5 bases, with 7 bases between the two germline ends. The CDR3 is made up of 12 amino acids.